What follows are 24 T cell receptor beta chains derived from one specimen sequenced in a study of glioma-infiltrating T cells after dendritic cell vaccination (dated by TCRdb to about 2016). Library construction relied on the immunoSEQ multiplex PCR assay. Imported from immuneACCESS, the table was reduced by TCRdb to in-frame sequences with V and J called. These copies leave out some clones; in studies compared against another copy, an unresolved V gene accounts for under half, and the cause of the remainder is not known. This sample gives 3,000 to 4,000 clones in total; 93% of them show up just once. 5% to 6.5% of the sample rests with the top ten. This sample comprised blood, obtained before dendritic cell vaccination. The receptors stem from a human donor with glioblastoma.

The DNA of the CDR3 is TGCGCCAGCAGCACGGACAGCTTAAATCAGCCCCAGCATTTT. This codes for CASSTDSLNQPQHF. The rearrangement joins TRBV5-1 to TRBJ1-5; tentative D call: TRBD1 (6 bases). This CDR3 spans 14 amino acids. Trimming left V 4 bases short and J 4 bases short, with 12 bases between. Looked up from germline, CDR1 is SGHRS and CDR2 is YFSETQ.

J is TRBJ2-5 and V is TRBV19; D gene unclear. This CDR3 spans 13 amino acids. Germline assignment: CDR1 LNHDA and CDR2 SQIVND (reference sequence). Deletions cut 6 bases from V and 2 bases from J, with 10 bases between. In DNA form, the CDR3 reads TGTGCCAGTAGAAAGACGGAGCAAGAGACCCAGTACTTC. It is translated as CASRKTEQETQYF.

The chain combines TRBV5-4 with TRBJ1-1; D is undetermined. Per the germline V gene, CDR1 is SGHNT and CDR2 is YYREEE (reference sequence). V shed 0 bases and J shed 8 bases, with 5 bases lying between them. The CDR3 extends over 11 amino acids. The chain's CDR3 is CASSLGTEAFF. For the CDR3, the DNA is TGTGCCAGCAGCTTGGGAACAGAAGCTTTCTTT.

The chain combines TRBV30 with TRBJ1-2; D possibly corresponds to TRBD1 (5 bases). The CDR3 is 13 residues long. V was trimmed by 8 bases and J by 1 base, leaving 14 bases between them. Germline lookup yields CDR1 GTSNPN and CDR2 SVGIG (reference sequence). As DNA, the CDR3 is TGTGCCCAACTAGCGGGGGGTAACTATGGCTACACCTTC. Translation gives CAQLAGGNYGYTF.

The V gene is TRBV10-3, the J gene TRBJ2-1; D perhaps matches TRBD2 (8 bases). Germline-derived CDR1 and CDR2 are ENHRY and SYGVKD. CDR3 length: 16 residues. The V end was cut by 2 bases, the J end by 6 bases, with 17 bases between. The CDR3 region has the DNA TGTGCCATCAGTGAGAGCGGGAGTCAGGGGGGCAATGAGCAGTTCTTC. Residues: CAISESGSQGGNEQFF.

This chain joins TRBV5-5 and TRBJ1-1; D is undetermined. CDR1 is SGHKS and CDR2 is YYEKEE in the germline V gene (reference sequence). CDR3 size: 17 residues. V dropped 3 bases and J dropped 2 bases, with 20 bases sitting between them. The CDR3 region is CASSSQLSARSNTEAFF. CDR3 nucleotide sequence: TGTGCCAGCAGCTCGCAGTTAAGTGCTCGGAGCAACACTGAAGCTTTCTTT. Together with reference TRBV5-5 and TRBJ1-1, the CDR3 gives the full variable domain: DAGVTQSPTHLIKTRGQQVTLRCSPISGHKSVSWYQQVLGQGPQFIFQYYEKEERGRGNFPDRFSARQFPNYSSELNVNALLLGDSALYLCASSSQLSARSNTEAFFGQGTRLTVV.

This CDR3 reads CASSYTRRGAGGEQYF. CDR3 nucleotide sequence: TGTGCCAGCAGCTATACACGGCGGGGGGCAGGAGGCGAGCAGTACTTC. This sequence joins TRBV6-6 and TRBJ2-7, with 8 nucleotides matching TRBD2. The germline gives CDR1 MNHNY, CDR2 SVGAGI (reference sequence). The V and J ends lost 6 bases and 6 bases, in that order; junction bases with no gene match: 16. The CDR3 sequence is 16 residues long.

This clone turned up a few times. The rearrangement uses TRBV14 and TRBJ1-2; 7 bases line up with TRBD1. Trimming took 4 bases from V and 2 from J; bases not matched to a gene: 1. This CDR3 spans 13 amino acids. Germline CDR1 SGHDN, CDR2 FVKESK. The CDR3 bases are TGTGCCAGCAGCCCGACAGGGAACTATGGCTACACCTTC. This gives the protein CASSPTGNYGYTF.

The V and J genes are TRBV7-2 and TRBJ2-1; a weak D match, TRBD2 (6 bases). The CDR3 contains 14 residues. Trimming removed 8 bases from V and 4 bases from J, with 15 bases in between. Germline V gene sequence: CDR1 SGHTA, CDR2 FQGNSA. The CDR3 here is CASSPLAPYNEQFF. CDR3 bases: TGTGCCAGCTCGCCCCTAGCGCCGTACAATGAGCAGTTCTTC.

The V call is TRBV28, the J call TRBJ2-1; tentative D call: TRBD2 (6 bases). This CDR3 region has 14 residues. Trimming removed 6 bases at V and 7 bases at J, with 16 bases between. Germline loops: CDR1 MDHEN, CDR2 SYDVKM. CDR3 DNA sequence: TGTGCCAGCAGCCTCGGGGGTTTTCAAAATGAGCAGTTCTTC. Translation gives CASSLGGFQNEQFF.

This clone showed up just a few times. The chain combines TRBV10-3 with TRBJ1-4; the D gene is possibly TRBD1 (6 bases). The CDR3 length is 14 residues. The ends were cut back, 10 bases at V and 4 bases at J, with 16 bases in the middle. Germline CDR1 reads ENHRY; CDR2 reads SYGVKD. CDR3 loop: CATGAGQSNEKLFF. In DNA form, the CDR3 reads TGTGCCACCGGGGCCGGACAGAGTAATGAAAAACTGTTTTTT.

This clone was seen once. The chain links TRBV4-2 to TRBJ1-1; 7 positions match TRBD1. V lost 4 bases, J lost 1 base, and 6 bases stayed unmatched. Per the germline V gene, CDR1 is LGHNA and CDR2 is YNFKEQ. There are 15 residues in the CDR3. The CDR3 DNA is TGTGCCAGCAGCCGGTCGGGACAGCCGAACACTGAAGCTTTCTTT. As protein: CASSRSGQPNTEAFF.

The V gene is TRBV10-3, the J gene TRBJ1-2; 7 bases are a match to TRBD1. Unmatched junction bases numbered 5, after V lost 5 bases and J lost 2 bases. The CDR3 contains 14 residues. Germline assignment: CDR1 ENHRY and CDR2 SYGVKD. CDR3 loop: CAISRQGLNYGYTF. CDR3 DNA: TGTGCCATCAGTCGACAGGGCCTAAACTATGGCTACACCTTC.

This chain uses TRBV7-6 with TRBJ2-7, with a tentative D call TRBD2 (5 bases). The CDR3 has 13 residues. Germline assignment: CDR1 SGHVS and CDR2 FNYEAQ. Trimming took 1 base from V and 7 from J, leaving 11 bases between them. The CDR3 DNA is TGTGCCAGCAGCTTAGTCGAGAGGAGGGAGCAGTACTTC. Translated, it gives CASSLVERREQYF. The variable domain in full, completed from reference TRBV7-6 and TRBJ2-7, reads GAGVSQSPRYKVTKRGQDVALRCDPISGHVSLYWYRQALGQGPEFLTYFNYEAQQDKSGLPNDRFSAERPEGSISTLTIQRTEQRDSAMYRCASSLVERREQYFGPGTRLTVT.

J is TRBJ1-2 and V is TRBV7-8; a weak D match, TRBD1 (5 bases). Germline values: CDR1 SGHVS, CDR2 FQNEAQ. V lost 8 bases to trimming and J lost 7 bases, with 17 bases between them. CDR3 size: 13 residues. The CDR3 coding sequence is TGTGCCAGCCGAGAGGCAGGGCCTGGTGGCTACACCTTC. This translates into CASREAGPGGYTF.

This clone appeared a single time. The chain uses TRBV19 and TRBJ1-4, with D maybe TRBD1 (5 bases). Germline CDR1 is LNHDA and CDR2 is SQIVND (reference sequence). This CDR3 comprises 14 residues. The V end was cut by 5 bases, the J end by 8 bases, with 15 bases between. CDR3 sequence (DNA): TGTGCCAGTAGTTCCCACGGGGGAGAGGAAAAACTGTTTTTT. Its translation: CASSSHGGEEKLFF. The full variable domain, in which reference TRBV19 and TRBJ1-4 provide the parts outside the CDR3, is DGGITQSPKYLFRKEGQNVTLSCEQNLNHDAMYWYRQDPGQGLRLIYYSQIVNDFQKGDIAEGYSVSREKKESFPLTVTSAQKNPTAFYLCASSSHGGEEKLFFGSGTQLSVL.

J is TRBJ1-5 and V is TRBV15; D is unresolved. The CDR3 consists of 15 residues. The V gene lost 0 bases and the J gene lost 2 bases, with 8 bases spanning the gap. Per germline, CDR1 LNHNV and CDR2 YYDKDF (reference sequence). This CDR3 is CATSRDPGGNQPQHF. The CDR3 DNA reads TGTGCCACCAGCAGAGATCCGGGTGGCAATCAGCCCCAGCATTTT.

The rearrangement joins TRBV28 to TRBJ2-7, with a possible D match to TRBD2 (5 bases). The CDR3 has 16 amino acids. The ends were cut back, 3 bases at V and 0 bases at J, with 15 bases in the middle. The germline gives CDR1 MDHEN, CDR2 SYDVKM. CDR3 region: CASSFKAWSGSYEQYF. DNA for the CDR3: TGTGCCAGCAGTTTTAAAGCCTGGAGCGGCTCCTACGAGCAGTACTTC.

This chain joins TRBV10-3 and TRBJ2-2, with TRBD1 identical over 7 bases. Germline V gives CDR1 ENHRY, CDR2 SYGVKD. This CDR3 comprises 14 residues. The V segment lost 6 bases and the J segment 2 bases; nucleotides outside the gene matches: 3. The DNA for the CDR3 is TGTGCCATCAGAGGGACAGAAAACACCGGGGAGCTGTTTTTT. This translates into CAIRGTENTGELFF.

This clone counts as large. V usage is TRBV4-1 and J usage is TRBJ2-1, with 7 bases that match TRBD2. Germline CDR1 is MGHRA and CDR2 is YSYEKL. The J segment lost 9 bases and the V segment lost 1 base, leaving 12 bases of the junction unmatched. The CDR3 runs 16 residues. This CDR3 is CASSQAPHTSSGEQFF. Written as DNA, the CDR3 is TGCGCCAGCAGCCAAGCTCCCCACACCTCTAGCGGTGAGCAGTTCTTC.

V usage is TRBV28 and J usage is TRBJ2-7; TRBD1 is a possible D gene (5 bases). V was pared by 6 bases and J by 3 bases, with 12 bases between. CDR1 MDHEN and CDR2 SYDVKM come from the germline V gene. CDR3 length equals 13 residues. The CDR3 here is CASSRQPLYEQYF. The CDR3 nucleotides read TGTGCCAGCAGCCGACAGCCACTCTACGAGCAGTACTTC.

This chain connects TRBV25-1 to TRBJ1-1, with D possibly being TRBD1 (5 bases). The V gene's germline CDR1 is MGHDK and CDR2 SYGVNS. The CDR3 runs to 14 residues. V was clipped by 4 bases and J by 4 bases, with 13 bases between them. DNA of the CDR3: TGTGCCAGCAGTGCAATCGGGGGGGGCACTGAAGCTTTCTTT. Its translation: CASSAIGGGTEAFF.

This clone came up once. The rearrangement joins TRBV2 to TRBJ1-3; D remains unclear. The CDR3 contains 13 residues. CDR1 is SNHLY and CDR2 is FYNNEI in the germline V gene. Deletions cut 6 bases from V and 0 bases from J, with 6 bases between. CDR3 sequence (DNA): TGTGCCAGCAGCCCTCGCTCTGGAAACACCATATATTTT. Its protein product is CASSPRSGNTIYF. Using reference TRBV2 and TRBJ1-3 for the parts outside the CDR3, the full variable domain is EPEVTQTPSHQVTQMGQEVILRCVPISNHLYFYWYRQILGQKVEFLVSFYNNEISEKSEIFDDQFSVERPDGSNFTLKIRSTKLEDSAMYFCASSPRSGNTIYFGEGSWLTVV.

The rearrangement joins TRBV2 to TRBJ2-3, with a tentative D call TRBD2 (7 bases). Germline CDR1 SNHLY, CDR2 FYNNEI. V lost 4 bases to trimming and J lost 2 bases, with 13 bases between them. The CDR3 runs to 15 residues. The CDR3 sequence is CASSVTGRDTDTQYF. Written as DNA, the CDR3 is TGTGCCAGCAGTGTTACAGGGAGGGACACAGATACGCAGTATTTT.